The entry below gives a single TCR beta chain sequence along with its context. The sample comes from a study of OX40 agonist ivuxolimab in advanced cancers. Background on the study: People who had prior anti-PD-1, anti-PD-L1 or anti-CTLA-4 therapy could take part, and less than 50% had some.

Germline V lookup: CDR1 LNHDA, CDR2 SQIVND (reference sequence). Trimming pared 4 bases from V and 0 bases from J, leaving 12 bases between. The CDR3 sequence is 16 residues long. Clones were sequenced by immunoSEQ multiplex PCR, and TCRdb holds only the in-frame ones, with some missing. The table lists about 100,000 clones, roughly 95% of them singletons. The gene calls are TRBV19 and TRBJ1-4; D remains unclear. This specimen consisted of CD4+ or CD8+ T cells sorted from blood, obtained in a trial of the OX40 agonist ivuxolimab. This receptor was obtained from an adult with an advanced solid tumor such as melanoma, head and neck, liver or kidney cancer. CDR3 coding DNA: TGTGCCAGTAGTAACCCAAGCGGAACAACTAATGAAAAACTGTTTTTT. Translated: CASSNPSGTTNEKLFF.